The present entry profiles one T cell receptor (beta chain) with its context. This entry comes from a study of T cell clones after liver transplantation. Profiled with immunoSEQ multiplex PCR; TCRdb holds only in-frame clones, not every one. The data hold 95,000 to 110,000 clones, with roughly 80% observed a single time. The CDR3 covers 14 residues. The germline V gene has CDR1 SGHAT and CDR2 FQNNGV. Unmatched junction bases numbered 2, after V lost 4 bases and J lost 4 bases. This TCR was sampled from a human patient who received a liver transplant. Part of the T cells may come from the graft donor. The source was CD4+ T cells from blood, collected approximately 4 years after liver transplant. J is TRBJ2-5 and V is TRBV11-2; 11 nucleotides match TRBD1. CDR3 loop: CASSSGTGGETQYF. In DNA form, the CDR3 reads TGTGCCAGCAGCTCAGGGACAGGGGGAGAGACCCAGTACTTC.